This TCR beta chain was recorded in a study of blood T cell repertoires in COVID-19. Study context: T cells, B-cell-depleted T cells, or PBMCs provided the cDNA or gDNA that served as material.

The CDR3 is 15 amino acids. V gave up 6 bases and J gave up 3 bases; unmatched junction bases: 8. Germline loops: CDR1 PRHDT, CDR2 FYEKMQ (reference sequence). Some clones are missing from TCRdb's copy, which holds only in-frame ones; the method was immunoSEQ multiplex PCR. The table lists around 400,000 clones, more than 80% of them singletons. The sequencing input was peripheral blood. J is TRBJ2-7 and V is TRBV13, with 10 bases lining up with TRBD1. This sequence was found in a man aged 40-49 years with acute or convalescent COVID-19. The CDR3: CASSPAGTGDYEQYF. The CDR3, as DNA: TGTGCCAGCAGTCCCGCTGGGACAGGGGACTACGAGCAGTACTTC.